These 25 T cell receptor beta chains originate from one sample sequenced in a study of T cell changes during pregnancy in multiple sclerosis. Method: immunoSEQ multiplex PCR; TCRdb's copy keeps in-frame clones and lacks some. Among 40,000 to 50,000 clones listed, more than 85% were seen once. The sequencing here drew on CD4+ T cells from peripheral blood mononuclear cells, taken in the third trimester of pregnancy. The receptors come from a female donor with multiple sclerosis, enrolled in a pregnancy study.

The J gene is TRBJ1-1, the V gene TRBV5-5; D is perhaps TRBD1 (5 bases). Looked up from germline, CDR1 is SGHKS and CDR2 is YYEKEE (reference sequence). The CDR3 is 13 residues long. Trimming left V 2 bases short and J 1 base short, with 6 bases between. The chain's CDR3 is CASSFTGNTEAFF. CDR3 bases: TGTGCCAGCAGCTTTACAGGGAACACTGAAGCTTTCTTT.

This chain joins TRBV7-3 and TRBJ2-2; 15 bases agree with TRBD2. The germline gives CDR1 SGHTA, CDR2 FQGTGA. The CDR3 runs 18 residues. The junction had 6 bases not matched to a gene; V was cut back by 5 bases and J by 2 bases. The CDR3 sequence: CASSLGTSGRINTGELFF. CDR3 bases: TGTGCCAGCAGCCTCGGGACTAGCGGGAGGATCAACACCGGGGAGCTGTTTTTT. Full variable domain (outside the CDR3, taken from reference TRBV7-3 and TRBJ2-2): GAGVSQTPSNKVTEKGKYVELRCDPISGHTALYWYRQSLGQGPEFLIYFQGTGAADDSGLPNDRFFAVRPEGSVSTLKIQRTERGDSAVYLCASSLGTSGRINTGELFFGEGSRLTVL.

In DNA, the CDR3 is TGTGCCAGCAGCCCGTTAGCGGGGGCCACAGATACGCAGTATTTT. Translated, it gives CASSPLAGATDTQYF. The rearrangement uses TRBV7-3 and TRBJ2-3; TRBD2 matches 9 bases. The length of the CDR3 is 15 residues. Trimming removed 5 bases from V and 2 bases from J; junction bases left unmatched: 5. Germline V lookup: CDR1 SGHTA, CDR2 FQGTGA.

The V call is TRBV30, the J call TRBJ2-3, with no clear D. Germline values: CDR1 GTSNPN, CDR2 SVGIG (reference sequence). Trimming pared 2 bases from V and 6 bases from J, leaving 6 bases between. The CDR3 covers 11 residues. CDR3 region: CAWSPRDTQYF. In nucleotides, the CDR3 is TGTGCCTGGAGTCCCCGTGATACGCAGTATTTT.

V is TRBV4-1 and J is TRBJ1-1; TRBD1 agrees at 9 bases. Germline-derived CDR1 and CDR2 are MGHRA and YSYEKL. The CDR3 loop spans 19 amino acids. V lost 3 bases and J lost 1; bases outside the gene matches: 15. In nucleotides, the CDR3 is TGCGCCAGCAGCCAGTTGGGGTCCGAACAGGGGGCCTGGAACACTGAAGCTTTCTTT. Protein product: CASSQLGSEQGAWNTEAFF.

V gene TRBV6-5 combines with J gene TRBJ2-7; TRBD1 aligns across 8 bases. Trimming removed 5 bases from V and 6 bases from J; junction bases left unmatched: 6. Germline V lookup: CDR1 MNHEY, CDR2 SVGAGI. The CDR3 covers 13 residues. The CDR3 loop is CASSEDRDREQYF. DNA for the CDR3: TGTGCCAGCAGTGAGGACAGGGACCGCGAGCAGTACTTC.

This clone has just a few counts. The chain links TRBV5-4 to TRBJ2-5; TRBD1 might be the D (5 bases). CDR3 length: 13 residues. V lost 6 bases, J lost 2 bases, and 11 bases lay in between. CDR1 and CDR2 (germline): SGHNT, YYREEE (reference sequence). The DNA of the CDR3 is TGTGCCAGCACCCTCCCAGGGCAAGAGACCCAGTACTTC. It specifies CASTLPGQETQYF.

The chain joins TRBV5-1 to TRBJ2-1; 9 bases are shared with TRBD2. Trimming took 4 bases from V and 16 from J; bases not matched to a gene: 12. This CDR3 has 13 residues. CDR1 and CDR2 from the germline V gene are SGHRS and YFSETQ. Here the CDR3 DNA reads TGCGCCAGCAGCCCCTGGGGTAGCGGGGGAGGATTCTTC. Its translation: CASSPWGSGGGFF.

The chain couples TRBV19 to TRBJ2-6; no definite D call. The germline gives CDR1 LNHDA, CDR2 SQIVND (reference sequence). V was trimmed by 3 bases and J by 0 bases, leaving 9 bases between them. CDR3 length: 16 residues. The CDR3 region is CASSIRRSSGANVLTF. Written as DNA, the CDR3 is TGTGCCAGTAGTATTAGACGGAGCTCTGGGGCCAACGTCCTGACTTTC. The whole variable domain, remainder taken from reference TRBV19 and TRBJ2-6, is DGGITQSPKYLFRKEGQNVTLSCEQNLNHDAMYWYRQDPGQGLRLIYYSQIVNDFQKGDIAEGYSVSREKKESFPLTVTSAQKNPTAFYLCASSIRRSSGANVLTFGAGSRLTVL.

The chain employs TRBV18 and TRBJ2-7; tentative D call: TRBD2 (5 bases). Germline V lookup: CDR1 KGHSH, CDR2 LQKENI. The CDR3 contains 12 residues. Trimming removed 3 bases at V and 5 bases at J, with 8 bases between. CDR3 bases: TGTGCCAGCTCACCGACGGGGAACGAGCAGTACTTC. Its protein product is CASSPTGNEQYF. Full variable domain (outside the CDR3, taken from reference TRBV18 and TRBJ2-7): NAGVMQNPRHLVRRRGQEARLRCSPMKGHSHVYWYRQLPEEGLKFMVYLQKENIIDESGMPKERFSAEFPKEGPSILRIQQVVRGDSAAYFCASSPTGNEQYFGPGTRLTVT.

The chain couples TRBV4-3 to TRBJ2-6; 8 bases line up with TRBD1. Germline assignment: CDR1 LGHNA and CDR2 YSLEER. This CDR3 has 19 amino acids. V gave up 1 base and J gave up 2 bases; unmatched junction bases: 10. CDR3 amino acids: CASSQATGGRVAGANVLTF. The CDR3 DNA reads TGCGCCAGCAGCCAAGCCACAGGGGGTAGGGTTGCTGGGGCCAACGTCCTGACTTTC.

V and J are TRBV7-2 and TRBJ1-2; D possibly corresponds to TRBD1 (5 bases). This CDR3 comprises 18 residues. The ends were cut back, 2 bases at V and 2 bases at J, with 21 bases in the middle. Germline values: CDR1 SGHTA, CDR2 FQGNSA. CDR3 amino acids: CASSLRWQGKLRNYGYTF. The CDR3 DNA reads TGTGCCAGCAGCTTAAGGTGGCAGGGCAAACTCAGAAACTATGGCTACACCTTC.

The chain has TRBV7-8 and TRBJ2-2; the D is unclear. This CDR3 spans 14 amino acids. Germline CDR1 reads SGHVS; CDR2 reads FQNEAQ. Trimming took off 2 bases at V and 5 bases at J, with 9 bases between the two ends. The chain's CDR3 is CASSLIVGTGELFF. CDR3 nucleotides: TGTGCCAGCAGCTTAATAGTCGGGACCGGGGAGCTGTTTTTT.

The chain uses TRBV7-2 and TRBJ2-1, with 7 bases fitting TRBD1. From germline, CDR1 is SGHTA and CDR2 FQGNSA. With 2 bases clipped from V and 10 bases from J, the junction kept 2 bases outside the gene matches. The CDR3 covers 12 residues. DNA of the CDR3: TGTGCCAGCAGCTTACTGGACAGGGAGCAGTTCTTC. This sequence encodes CASSLLDREQFF.

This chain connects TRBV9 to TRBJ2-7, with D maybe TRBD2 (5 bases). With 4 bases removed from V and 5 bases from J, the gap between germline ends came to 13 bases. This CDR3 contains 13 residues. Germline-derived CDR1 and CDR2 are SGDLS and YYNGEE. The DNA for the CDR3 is TGTGCCAGCAGCTATTCTTGGGAGAACGAGCAGTACTTC. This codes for CASSYSWENEQYF.

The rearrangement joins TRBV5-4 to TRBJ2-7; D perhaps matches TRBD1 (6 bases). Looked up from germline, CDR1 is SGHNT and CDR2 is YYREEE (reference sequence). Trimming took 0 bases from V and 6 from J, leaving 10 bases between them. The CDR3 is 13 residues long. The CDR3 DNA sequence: TGTGCCAGCAGCTTGGACAGGGTAGGCGAGCAGTACTTC. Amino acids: CASSLDRVGEQYF.

The CDR3 coding sequence is TGTGCCAGCAGCTCTGGGGGGGGGAATTACAATGAGCAGTTCTTC. This translates into CASSSGGGNYNEQFF. V and J are TRBV11-3 and TRBJ2-1, with 7 bases fitting TRBD2. The CDR3 runs to 15 residues. J lost 4 bases, V lost 4 bases, and 7 bases had no gene match. Germline V lookup: CDR1 SGHNT, CDR2 YENEEA.

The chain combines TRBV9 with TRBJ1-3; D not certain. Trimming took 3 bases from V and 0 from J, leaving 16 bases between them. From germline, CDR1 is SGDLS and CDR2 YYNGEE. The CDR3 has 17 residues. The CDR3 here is CASSADPGGSSGNTIYF. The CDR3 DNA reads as TGTGCCAGCAGCGCCGACCCGGGCGGGAGCTCTGGAAACACCATATATTTT.

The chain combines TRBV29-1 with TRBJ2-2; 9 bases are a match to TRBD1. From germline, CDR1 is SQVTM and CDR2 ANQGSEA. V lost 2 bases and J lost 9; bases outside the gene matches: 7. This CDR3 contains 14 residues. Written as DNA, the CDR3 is TGCAGCGTTGAAAGTTCGACAGGGGGACGGGAGCTGTTTTTT. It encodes CSVESSTGGRELFF.

The CDR3 sequence: CASRIELGAAQNSGEQFF. The DNA of the CDR3 is TGTGCCAGCAGAATTGAGCTCGGAGCAGCTCAGAATTCGGGTGAGCAGTTCTTC. The rearrangement uses TRBV7-8 and TRBJ2-1, with no clear D. CDR3 length equals 18 residues. The germline gives CDR1 SGHVS, CDR2 FQNEAQ. Between the trimmed V and J ends, which lost 6 bases and 9 bases, there was a span of 30 bases.

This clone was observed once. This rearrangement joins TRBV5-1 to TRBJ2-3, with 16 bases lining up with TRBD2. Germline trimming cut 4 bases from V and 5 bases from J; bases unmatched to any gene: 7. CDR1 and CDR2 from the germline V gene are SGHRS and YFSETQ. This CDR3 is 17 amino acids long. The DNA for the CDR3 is TGCGCCAGCAGCCTCGGGACTAGCGGGAGGGCCGGAGATACGCAGTATTTT. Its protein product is CASSLGTSGRAGDTQYF. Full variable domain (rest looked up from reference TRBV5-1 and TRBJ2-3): KAGVTQTPRYLIKTRGQQVTLSCSPISGHRSVSWYQQTPGQGLQFLFEYFSETQRNKGNFPGRFSGRQFSNSRSEMNVSTLELGDSALYLCASSLGTSGRAGDTQYFGPGTRLTVL.

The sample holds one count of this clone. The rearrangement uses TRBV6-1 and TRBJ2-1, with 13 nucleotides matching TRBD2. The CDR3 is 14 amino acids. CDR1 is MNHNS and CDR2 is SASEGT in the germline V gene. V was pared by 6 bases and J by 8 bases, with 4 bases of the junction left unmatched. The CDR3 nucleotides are TGTGCCAGCAGGGGACTAGCGGGATACTATGAGCAGTTCTTC. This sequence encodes CASRGLAGYYEQFF.

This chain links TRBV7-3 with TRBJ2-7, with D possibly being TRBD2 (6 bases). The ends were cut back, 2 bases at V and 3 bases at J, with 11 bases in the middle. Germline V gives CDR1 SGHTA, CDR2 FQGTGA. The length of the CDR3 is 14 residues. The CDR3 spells CASSLGGSGYEQYF. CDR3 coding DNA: TGTGCCAGCAGCTTAGGGGGGAGTGGCTACGAGCAGTACTTC.

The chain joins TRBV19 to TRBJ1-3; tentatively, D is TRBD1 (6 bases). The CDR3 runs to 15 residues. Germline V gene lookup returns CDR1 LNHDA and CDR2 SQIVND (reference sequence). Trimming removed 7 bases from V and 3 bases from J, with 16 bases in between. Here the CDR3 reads CASNPPGGLGNTIYF. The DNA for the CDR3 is TGTGCCAGTAACCCCCCGGGGGGGCTTGGAAACACCATATATTTT.

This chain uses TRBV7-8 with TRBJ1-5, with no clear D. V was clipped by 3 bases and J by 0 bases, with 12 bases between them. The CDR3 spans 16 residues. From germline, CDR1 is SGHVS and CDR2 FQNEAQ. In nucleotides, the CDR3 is TGTGCCAGCAGCTTTCAAAAGAGGGATAGCAATCAGCCCCAGCATTTT. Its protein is CASSFQKRDSNQPQHF.